This is a list of T cell receptor beta chains from one sample in a study of blood T cell repertoires in COVID-19. The data were produced by immunoSEQ multiplex PCR, yet TCRdb's version contains in-frame clones alone and is incomplete. This sample has 100,000 to 150,000 clones, with approximately 90% found just once. Sequencing used peripheral blood. The receptors shown here come from a man in his sixties with COVID-19, enrolled during active disease. Both conserved end residues are part of each CDR3. The D gene is left open where the match is weak. The listing skips clone size in some rows; elsewhere it reads once, few, many or a size class.

clone size: NA; J gene: TRBJ1-1; V gene: TRBV5-1; D gene: NA; CDR3 DNA: TGCGCCAGCAGCTTTACTGCAGGGAACACTGAAGCTTTCTTT; CDR3 protein: CASSFTAGNTEAFF
clone size: NA; J gene: TRBJ1-1; V gene: TRBV7-2; D gene: NA; CDR3 DNA: TGTGCCAGCAGTGTTCAGGGTGCGAACACTGAAGCTTTCTTT; CDR3 protein: CASSVQGANTEAFF
clone size: NA; J gene: TRBJ1-4; V gene: TRBV28; D gene: NA; CDR3 DNA: TGTGCCAGCAGTTACTCCCGCTCCCTACCTATTTTT; CDR3 protein: CASSYSRSLPIF
clone size: NA; J gene: TRBJ2-2; V gene: TRBV5-1; D gene: TRBD1; CDR3 DNA: TGCGCCAGCAGCTTAGCCGGGACAGATACCGGGGAGCTGTTTTTT; CDR3 protein: CASSLAGTDTGELFF
clone size: NA; J gene: TRBJ1-1; V gene: TRBV6-6; D gene: NA; CDR3 DNA: TGTGCCAGCAGTTACTCCCTTACGGGGAAGAACACTGAAGCTTTCTTT; CDR3 protein: CASSYSLTGKNTEAFF
clone size: NA; J gene: TRBJ2-1; V gene: TRBV4-2; D gene: TRBD1; CDR3 DNA: TGTGCCAGCAGCCAACTAGGACAGGGGGCATATTACAATGAGCAGTTCTTC; CDR3 protein: CASSQLGQGAYYNEQFF
clone size: few; J gene: TRBJ2-5; V gene: TRBV10-3; D gene: NA; CDR3 DNA: TGTGCCATCAGTGTTTCAACAGTGTCGCGAGGGGAGACCCAGTACTTC; CDR3 protein: CAISVSTVSRGETQYF
clone size: NA; J gene: TRBJ2-1; V gene: TRBV5-4; D gene: TRBD2; CDR3 DNA: TGTGCCAGCAGCCGCGGGGGGCAGTCCTACAATGAGCAGTTCTTC; CDR3 protein: CASSRGGQSYNEQFF
clone size: NA; J gene: TRBJ2-6; V gene: TRBV30; D gene: TRBD1; CDR3 DNA: TGTGCCTGGAGGACAGGGTTTAACTCTGGGGCCAACGTCCTGACTTTC; CDR3 protein: CAWRTGFNSGANVLTF
clone size: NA; J gene: TRBJ1-1; V gene: TRBV5-1; D gene: TRBD1; CDR3 DNA: TGCGCCAGCAGTTTACGACAGGGGGCGTCAGCTGAAGCTTTCTTT; CDR3 protein: CASSLRQGASAEAFF
clone size: once; J gene: TRBJ2-4; V gene: TRBV30; D gene: NA; CDR3 DNA: TGTGCCTGGAGGTCCCTAGAAAACATTCAGTACTTC; CDR3 protein: CAWRSLENIQYF
clone size: NA; J gene: TRBJ1-5; V gene: TRBV6-2/TRBV6-3; D gene: NA; CDR3 DNA: TGTGCCAGCAGTGTTAGAAAAACTGGGGAGCGCAATCAGCCCCAGCATTTT; CDR3 protein: CASSVRKTGERNQPQHF
clone size: NA; J gene: TRBJ2-1; V gene: TRBV7-3; D gene: NA; CDR3 DNA: TGTGCCAGCAGCTTAAATGGGGGGTTCGACAATGAGCAGTTCTTC; CDR3 protein: CASSLNGGFDNEQFF
clone size: NA; J gene: TRBJ1-3; V gene: TRBV11-3; D gene: TRBD1; CDR3 DNA: TGTGCCAGCAGCTACGGACAGGGTGAAAACACCATATATTTT; CDR3 protein: CASSYGQGENTIYF
clone size: NA; J gene: TRBJ2-2; V gene: TRBV7-2; D gene: NA; CDR3 DNA: TGTGCCAGCAGCTTAGGTCGAGGGAACACCGGGGAGCTGTTTTTT; CDR3 protein: CASSLGRGNTGELFF
clone size: NA; J gene: TRBJ2-7; V gene: TRBV28; D gene: TRBD1; CDR3 DNA: TGTGCCAGCAGTTTAGGTTCGGGGACAGCCTCCTACGAGCAGTACTTC; CDR3 protein: CASSLGSGTASYEQYF
clone size: NA; J gene: TRBJ1-6; V gene: TRBV5-1; D gene: TRBD1; CDR3 DNA: TGCGCCAGCAGCCGGACAGGGGATAATTCACCCCTCCACTTT; CDR3 protein: CASSRTGDNSPLHF
clone size: NA; J gene: TRBJ1-1; V gene: TRBV7-2; D gene: NA; CDR3 DNA: TGTGCCAGCAGCCCTGACAGGCCGTTCTCTTATCACCACTTT; CDR3 protein: CASSPDRPFSYHHF
clone size: NA; J gene: TRBJ1-1; V gene: TRBV7-2; D gene: TRBD1; CDR3 DNA: TGTGCCAGCAGCCCACGGACAGGGAGGACTGAAGCTTTCTTT; CDR3 protein: CASSPRTGRTEAFF
clone size: NA; J gene: TRBJ1-6; V gene: TRBV7-2; D gene: NA; CDR3 DNA: TGTGCCAGCAGCTTAGGACGGGATAATTCACCCCTCCACTTT; CDR3 protein: CASSLGRDNSPLHF
clone size: NA; J gene: TRBJ1-1; V gene: TRBV5-1; D gene: TRBD1; CDR3 DNA: TGCGCCAGCAGCTGGAGACAGGGAACCGGCACTGAAGCTTTCTTT; CDR3 protein: CASSWRQGTGTEAFF
clone size: NA; J gene: TRBJ2-7; V gene: TRBV3-1/TRBV3-2; D gene: NA; CDR3 DNA: TGTGCCAGCAGCCAAGCGCGGAGCTCCTACGAGCAGTACTTC; CDR3 protein: CASSQARSSYEQYF
clone size: once; J gene: TRBJ1-1; V gene: TRBV7-9; D gene: NA; CDR3 DNA: TGTGCCAGCAGCTTGTGGGAGTTGAACACTGAAGCTTTCTTT; CDR3 protein: CASSLWELNTEAFF
clone size: NA; J gene: TRBJ2-3; V gene: TRBV3-1/TRBV3-2; D gene: TRBD2; CDR3 DNA: TGTGCCAGCAGCCAAGATCGGGGGGGCTTGGCAGATACGCAGTATTTT; CDR3 protein: CASSQDRGGLADTQYF
clone size: NA; J gene: TRBJ2-1; V gene: TRBV29-1; D gene: NA; CDR3 DNA: TGCAGCGTTAGCCCGGGGGTCAATGAGCAGTTCTTC; CDR3 protein: CSVSPGVNEQFF
clone size: few; J gene: TRBJ2-7; V gene: TRBV2; D gene: NA; CDR3 DNA: TGTGCCAGCAGTGACGCCCGCGGTGGTTCGGGTGGCGAGCAGTACTTC; CDR3 protein: CASSDARGGSGGEQYF
clone size: NA; J gene: TRBJ1-3; V gene: TRBV14; D gene: NA; CDR3 DNA: TGTGCCAGCAGCCACGGGACTGATGTATATTTT; CDR3 protein: CASSHGTDVYF
clone size: NA; J gene: TRBJ1-1; V gene: TRBV2; D gene: TRBD1; CDR3 DNA: TGTGCCAGCAGCAGAGAGACAGGGACCGGGACGGCTTTCTTT; CDR3 protein: CASSRETGTGTAFF
clone size: NA; J gene: TRBJ1-2; V gene: TRBV21-1; D gene: NA; CDR3 DNA: TGTGCCAGCAGCAAAGGCCAACAGGGGCCAGAGGAAACTAGCTATGGCTACACCTTC; CDR3 protein: CASSKGQQGPEETSYGYTF
clone size: NA; J gene: TRBJ1-5; V gene: TRBV18; D gene: TRBD1; CDR3 DNA: TGTGCCAGCTCACCCGGACAGGCAATCAATCAGCCCCAGCATTTT; CDR3 protein: CASSPGQAINQPQHF
clone size: NA; J gene: TRBJ2-5; V gene: TRBV14; D gene: TRBD2; CDR3 DNA: TGTGCCAGCAGCCTCCGCATCGGACTAGCGGCGGTGACCCAGTACTTC; CDR3 protein: CASSLRIGLAAVTQYF
clone size: NA; J gene: TRBJ1-3; V gene: TRBV6-1; D gene: NA; CDR3 DNA: TGTGCCAGCAGTGAAATTCCAGGCTACTCTGGAAACACCATATATTTT; CDR3 protein: CASSEIPGYSGNTIYF
clone size: once; J gene: TRBJ2-6; V gene: TRBV13; D gene: NA; CDR3 DNA: TGTGCCAGCAGCTTAGAACTCTCTGGGGCCAACGTCCTGACTTTC; CDR3 protein: CASSLELSGANVLTF
clone size: NA; J gene: TRBJ1-1; V gene: TRBV10-2; D gene: NA; CDR3 DNA: TGCGCCAGCGGGGGCGGCCTCAGAGCAAGGAACACTGAAGCTTTCTTT; CDR3 protein: CASGGGLRARNTEAFF
clone size: NA; J gene: TRBJ1-1; V gene: TRBV30; D gene: NA; CDR3 DNA: TGTGCCTGGAGTAACAGGGCCGGCACTGAAGCTTTCTTT; CDR3 protein: CAWSNRAGTEAFF
clone size: few; J gene: TRBJ2-3; V gene: TRBV10-2; D gene: TRBD2; CDR3 DNA: TGCGCCAGCAGTGAAAGCGGGGGGACGACAGATACGCAGTATTTT; CDR3 protein: CASSESGGTTDTQYF
clone size: once; J gene: TRBJ1-4; V gene: TRBV6-2/TRBV6-3; D gene: NA; CDR3 DNA: TGTGCCAGCAGTTACCCACGGGGTTCGGGTAATGAAAAACTGTTTTTT; CDR3 protein: CASSYPRGSGNEKLFF
clone size: once; J gene: TRBJ2-7; V gene: TRBV6-5; D gene: TRBD1; CDR3 DNA: TGTGCCAGCAGGACAGGGATCATTTACGAGCAGTACTTC; CDR3 protein: CASRTGIIYEQYF
clone size: NA; J gene: TRBJ1-4; V gene: TRBV19; D gene: NA; CDR3 DNA: TGTGCCAGTAGCCCAGTATGGGAGGCTAATGAAAAACTGTTTTTT; CDR3 protein: CASSPVWEANEKLFF
clone size: once; J gene: TRBJ1-6; V gene: TRBV7-3; D gene: NA; CDR3 DNA: TGTGCCAGCAGCTCCCGTCGGGATTCACCCCTCCACTTT; CDR3 protein: CASSSRRDSPLHF
clone size: NA; J gene: TRBJ1-5; V gene: TRBV29-1; D gene: NA; CDR3 DNA: TGCAGCGTTGGAAACAAAAATCAGCCCCAGCATTTT; CDR3 protein: CSVGNKNQPQHF
clone size: NA; J gene: TRBJ1-2; V gene: TRBV28; D gene: NA; CDR3 DNA: TGTGCCAGCAGTTTAACAGGACGGGCCTATGGCTACACCTTC; CDR3 protein: CASSLTGRAYGYTF